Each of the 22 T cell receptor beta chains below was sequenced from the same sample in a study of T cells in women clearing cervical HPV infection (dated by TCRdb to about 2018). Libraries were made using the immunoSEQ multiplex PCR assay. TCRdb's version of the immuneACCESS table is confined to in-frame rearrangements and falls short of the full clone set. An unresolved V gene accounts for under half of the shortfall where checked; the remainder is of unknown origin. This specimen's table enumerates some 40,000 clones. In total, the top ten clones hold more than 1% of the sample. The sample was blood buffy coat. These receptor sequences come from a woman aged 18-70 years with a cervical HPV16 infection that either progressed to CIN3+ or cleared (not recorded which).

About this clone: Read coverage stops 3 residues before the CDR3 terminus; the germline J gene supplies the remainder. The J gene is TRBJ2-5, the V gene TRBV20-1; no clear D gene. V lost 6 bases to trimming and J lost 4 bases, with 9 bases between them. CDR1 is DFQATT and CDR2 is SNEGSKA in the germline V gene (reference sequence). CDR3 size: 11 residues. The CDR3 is CSAQGLETQYF. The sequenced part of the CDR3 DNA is TGCAGTGCCCAAGGGTTAGAGACC.

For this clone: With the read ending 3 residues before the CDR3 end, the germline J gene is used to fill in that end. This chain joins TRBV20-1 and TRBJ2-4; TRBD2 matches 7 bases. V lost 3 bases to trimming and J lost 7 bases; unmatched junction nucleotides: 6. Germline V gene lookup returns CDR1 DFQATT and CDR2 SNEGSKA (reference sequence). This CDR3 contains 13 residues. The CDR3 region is CSASLAVGNIQYF. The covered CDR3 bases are TGCAGTGCTAGCCTAGCGGTGGGGAACATT.

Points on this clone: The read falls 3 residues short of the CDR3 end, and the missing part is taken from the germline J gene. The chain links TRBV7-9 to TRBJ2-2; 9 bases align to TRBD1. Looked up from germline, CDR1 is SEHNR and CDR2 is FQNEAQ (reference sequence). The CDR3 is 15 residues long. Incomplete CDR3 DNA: TGTGCCAGCAGCCCAACAGGGGGCCTAAATGAAAAG. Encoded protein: CASSPTGGLNEK. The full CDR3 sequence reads CASSPTGGLNEKLFF.

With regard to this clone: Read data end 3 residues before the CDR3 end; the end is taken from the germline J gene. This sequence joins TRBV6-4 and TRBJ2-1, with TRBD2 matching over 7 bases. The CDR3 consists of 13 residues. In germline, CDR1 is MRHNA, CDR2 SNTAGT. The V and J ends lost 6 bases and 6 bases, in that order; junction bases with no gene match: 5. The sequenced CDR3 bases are TGTGCCAGCAGCCAGACTAGCTCCAATGAG. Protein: CASSQTSSNE. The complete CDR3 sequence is CASSQTSSNEQFF.

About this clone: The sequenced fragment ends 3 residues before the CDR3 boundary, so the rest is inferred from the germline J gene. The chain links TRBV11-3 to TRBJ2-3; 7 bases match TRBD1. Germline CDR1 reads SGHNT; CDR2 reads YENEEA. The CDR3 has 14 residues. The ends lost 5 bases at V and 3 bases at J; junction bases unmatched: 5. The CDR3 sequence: CASSPGQVTDTQYF. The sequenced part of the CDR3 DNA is TGTGCCAGCAGCCCCGGACAGGTTACAGATACG.

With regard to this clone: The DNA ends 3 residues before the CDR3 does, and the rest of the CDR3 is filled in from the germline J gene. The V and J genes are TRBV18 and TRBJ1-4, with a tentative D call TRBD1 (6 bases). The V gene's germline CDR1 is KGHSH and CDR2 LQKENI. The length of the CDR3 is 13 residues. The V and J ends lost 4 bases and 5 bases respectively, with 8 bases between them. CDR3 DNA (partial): TGTGCCAGCTCACGCGGGACAAATGAAAAA. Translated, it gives CASSRGTNEK. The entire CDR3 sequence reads CASSRGTNEKLFF.

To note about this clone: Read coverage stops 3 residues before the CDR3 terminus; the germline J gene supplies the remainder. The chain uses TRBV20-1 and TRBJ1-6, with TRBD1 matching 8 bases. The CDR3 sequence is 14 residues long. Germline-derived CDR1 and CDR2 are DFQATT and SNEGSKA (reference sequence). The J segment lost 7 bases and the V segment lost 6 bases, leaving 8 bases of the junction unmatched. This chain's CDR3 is CSASGGWSNSPLHF. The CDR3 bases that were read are TGCAGTGCCTCAGGGGGCTGGTCCAATTCACCC.

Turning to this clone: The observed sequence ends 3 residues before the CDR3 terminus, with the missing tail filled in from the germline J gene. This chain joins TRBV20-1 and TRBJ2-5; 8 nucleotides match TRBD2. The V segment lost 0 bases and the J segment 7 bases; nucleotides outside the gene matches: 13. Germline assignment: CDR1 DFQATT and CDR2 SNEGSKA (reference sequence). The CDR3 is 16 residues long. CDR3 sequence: CSARDPVAGSIVTQYF. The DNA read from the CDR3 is TGCAGTGCTAGAGATCCCGTAGCGGGGAGTATTGTGACC.

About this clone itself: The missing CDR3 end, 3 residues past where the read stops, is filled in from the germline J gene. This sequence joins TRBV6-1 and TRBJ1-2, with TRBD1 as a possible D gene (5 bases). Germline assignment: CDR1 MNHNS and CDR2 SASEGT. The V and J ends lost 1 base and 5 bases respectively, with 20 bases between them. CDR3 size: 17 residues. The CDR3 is CASSEGVGGTSVYGYTF. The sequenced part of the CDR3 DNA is TGTGCCAGCAGTGAAGGGGTCGGGGGAACTTCCGTATATGGC.

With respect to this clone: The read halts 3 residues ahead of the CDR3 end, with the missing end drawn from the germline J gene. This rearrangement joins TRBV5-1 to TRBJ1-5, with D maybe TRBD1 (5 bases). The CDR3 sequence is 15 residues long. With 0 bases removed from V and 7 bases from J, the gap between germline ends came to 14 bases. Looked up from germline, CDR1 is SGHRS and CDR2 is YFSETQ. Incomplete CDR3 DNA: TGCGCCAGCAGCTTGGGTGGCGGGGCAAGGCAGCCC. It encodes CASSLGGGARQP. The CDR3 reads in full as CASSLGGGARQPQHF.

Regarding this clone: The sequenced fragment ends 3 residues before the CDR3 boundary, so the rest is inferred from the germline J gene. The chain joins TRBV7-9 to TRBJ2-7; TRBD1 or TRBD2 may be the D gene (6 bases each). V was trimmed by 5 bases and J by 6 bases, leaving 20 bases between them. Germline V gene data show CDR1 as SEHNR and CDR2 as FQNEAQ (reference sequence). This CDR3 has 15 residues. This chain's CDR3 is CASSDGGTPRAEQYF. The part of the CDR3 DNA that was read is TGTGCCAGCAGCGACGGCGGGACACCCAGGGCCGAG.

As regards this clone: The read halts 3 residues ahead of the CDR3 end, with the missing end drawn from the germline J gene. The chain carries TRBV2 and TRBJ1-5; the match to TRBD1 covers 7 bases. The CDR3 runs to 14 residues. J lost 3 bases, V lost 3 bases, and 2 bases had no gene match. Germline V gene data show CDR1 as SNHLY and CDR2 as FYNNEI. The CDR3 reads CASSDRGHNQPQHF. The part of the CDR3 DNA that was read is TGTGCCAGCAGTGATAGGGGGCACAATCAGCCC.

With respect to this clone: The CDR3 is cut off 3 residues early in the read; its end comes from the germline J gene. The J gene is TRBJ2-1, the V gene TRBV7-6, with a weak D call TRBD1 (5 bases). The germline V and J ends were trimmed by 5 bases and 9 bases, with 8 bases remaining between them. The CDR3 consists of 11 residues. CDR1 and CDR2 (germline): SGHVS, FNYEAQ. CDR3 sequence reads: CASSQGSEQFF. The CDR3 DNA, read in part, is TGTGCCAGCAGCCAGGGAAGTGAG.

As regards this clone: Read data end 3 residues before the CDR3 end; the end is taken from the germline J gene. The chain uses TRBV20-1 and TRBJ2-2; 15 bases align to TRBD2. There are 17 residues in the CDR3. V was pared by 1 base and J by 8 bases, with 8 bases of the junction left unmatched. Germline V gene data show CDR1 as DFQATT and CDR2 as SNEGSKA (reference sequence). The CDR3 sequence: CSARGTSGRGGTGELFF. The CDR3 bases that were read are TGCAGTGCTAGAGGGACTAGCGGGAGGGGCGGAACGGGGGAG.

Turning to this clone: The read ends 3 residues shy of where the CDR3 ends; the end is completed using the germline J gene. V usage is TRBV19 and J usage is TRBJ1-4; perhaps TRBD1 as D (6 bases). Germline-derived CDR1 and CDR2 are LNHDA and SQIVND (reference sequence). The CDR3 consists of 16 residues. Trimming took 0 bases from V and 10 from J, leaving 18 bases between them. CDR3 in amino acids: CASSIDRVGGRGKLFF. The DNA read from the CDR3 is TGTGCCAGTAGTATAGATCGGGTAGGGGGTCGAGGAAAA.

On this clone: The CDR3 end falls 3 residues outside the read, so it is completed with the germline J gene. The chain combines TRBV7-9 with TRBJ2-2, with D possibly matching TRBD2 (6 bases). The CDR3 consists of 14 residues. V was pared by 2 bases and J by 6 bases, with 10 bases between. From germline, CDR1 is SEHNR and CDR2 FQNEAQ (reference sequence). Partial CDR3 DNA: TGTGCCAGCAGCTTATGGCGGGAACCCGGGGAG. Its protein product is CASSLWREPGE. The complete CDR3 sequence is CASSLWREPGELFF.

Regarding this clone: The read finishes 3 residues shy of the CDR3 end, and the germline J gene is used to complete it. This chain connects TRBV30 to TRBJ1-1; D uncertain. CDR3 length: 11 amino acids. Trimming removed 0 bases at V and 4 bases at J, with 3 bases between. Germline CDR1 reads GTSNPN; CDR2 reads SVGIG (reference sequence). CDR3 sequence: CAWSVLTEAFF. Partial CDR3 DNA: TGTGCCTGGAGTGTACTCACTGAA. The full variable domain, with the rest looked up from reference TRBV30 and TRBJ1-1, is SQTIHQWPATLVQPVGSPLSLECTVEGTSNPNLYWYRQAAGRGLQLLFYSVGIGQISSEVPQNLSASRPQDRQFILSSKKLLLSDSGFYLCAWSVLTEAFFGQGTRLTVV.

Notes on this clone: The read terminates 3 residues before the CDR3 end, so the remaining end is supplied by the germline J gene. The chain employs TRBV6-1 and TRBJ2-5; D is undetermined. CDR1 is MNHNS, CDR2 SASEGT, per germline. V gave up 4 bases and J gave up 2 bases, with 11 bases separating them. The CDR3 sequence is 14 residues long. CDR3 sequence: CASSGSMRQETQYF. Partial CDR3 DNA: TGTGCCAGCAGTGGATCCATGAGGCAAGAGACC.

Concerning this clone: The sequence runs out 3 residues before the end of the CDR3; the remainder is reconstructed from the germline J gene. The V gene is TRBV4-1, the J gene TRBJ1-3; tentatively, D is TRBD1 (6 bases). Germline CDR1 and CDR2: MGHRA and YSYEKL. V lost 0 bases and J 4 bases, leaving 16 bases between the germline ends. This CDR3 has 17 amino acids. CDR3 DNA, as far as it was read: TGCGCCAGCAGCCAAGATTGGGGAGACAGGAAGGGAAACACC. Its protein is CASSQDWGDRKGNT. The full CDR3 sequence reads CASSQDWGDRKGNTIYF.

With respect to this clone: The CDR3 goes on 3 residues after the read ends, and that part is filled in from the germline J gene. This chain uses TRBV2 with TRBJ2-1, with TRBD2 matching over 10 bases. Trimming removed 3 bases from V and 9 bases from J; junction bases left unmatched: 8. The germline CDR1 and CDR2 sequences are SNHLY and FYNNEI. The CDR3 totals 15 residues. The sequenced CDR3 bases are TGTGCCAGCAGTGAGGGACTAGCGTTACAGGGTGAG. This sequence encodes CASSEGLALQGE. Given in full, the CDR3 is CASSEGLALQGEQFF.

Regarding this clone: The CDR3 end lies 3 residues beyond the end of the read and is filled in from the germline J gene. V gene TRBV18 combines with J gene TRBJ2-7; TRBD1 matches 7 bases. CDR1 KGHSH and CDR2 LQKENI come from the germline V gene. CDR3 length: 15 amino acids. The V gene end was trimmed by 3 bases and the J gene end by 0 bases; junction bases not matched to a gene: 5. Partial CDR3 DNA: TGTGCCAGCTCACCCTACAGGGACAGCTCCTACGAG. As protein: CASSPYRDSSYE. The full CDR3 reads CASSPYRDSSYEQYF. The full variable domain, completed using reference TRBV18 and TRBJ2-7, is NAGVMQNPRHLVRRRGQEARLRCSPMKGHSHVYWYRQLPEEGLKFMVYLQKENIIDESGMPKERFSAEFPKEGPSILRIQQVVRGDSAAYFCASSPYRDSSYEQYFGPGTRLTVT.

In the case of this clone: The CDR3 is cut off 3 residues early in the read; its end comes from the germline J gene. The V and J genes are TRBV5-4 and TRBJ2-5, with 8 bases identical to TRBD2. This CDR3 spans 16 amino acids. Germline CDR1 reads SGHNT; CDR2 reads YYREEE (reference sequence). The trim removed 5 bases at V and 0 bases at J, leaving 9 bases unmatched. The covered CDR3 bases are TGTGCCAGCAGTCCGGGGCGGACTAGCAACCAAGAGACC. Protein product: CASSPGRTSNQET. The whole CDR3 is CASSPGRTSNQETQYF.